Presented here are 27 T cell receptor beta chains from one specimen sequenced in a study of blood T cell repertoires in COVID-19. Method: immunoSEQ multiplex PCR; TCRdb's copy keeps in-frame clones and lacks some. The sample yields roughly 120,000 clones, less than 90% seen once. Source material: peripheral blood. The receptors stem from a man between 65 and 85 years old with acute or convalescent COVID-19.

This chain connects TRBV15 to TRBJ2-5, with D tentatively TRBD2 (5 bases). From germline, CDR1 is LNHNV and CDR2 YYDKDF (reference sequence). This CDR3 spans 15 amino acids. Trimming pared 0 bases from V and 4 bases from J, leaving 12 bases between. CDR3 coding DNA: TGTGCCACCAGCAGAGATATCACTAGAGGAGAGACCCAGTACTTC. Translating gives CATSRDITRGETQYF. Looking up the rest from reference TRBV15 and TRBJ2-5 gives the full variable domain: DAMVIQNPRYQVTQFGKPVTLSCSQTLNHNVMYWYQQKSSQAPKLLFHYYDKDFNNEADTPDNFQSRRPNTSFCFLDIRSPGLGDTAMYLCATSRDITRGETQYFGPGTRLLVL.

The chain is built from TRBV19 and TRBJ2-2; D is unresolved. V was trimmed by 3 bases and J by 2 bases, leaving 7 bases between them. The germline V gene has CDR1 LNHDA and CDR2 SQIVND (reference sequence). The CDR3 sequence is 14 residues long. CDR3 region: CASSITSNTGELFF. The CDR3 DNA is TGTGCCAGTAGTATTACAAGTAACACCGGGGAGCTGTTTTTT.

This clone was found once. J is TRBJ2-2 and V is TRBV5-1; D perhaps matches TRBD1 (7 bases). The CDR3 covers 16 residues. The V gene lost 4 bases and the J gene lost 0 bases, with 13 bases spanning the gap. In germline, CDR1 is SGHRS, CDR2 YFSETQ. The CDR3 here is CASSRGTVANTGELFF. The CDR3 DNA reads as TGCGCCAGCAGCCGGGGGACAGTTGCGAACACCGGGGAGCTGTTTTTT.

This rearrangement joins TRBV6-5 to TRBJ1-2; D uncertain. The CDR3 extends over 13 amino acids. The germline gives CDR1 MNHEY, CDR2 SVGAGI. V lost 6 bases and J lost 8, with 16 bases in between. CDR3 DNA sequence: TGTGCCAGCAGACCGTCTCCAACGGGGGGCTACACCTTC. Translation gives CASRPSPTGGYTF.

The chain is built from TRBV11-2 and TRBJ2-1, with 8 bases that match TRBD1. Germline CDR1 and CDR2: SGHAT and FQNNGV. The CDR3 has 19 residues. Trimming removed 6 bases from V and 1 base from J; junction bases left unmatched: 17. The CDR3 loop is CASSHKSYTGGTSYNEQFF. The CDR3 nucleotides read TGTGCCAGCAGTCATAAAAGTTACACAGGGGGAACGTCCTACAATGAGCAGTTCTTC.

The chain's CDR3 is CAIKTGGGKETQYF. CDR3 nucleotide sequence: TGTGCCATCAAAACGGGGGGGGGAAAAGAGACCCAGTACTTC. V is TRBV10-3 and J is TRBJ2-5; 8 bases match TRBD2. V shed 7 bases and J 3 bases; nucleotides not matched to a gene: 7. This CDR3 spans 14 amino acids. Germline V lookup: CDR1 ENHRY, CDR2 SYGVKD.

This clone has a single count. The chain couples TRBV3-1 (or the pseudogene TRBV3-2) to TRBJ1-2, with 7 bases identical to TRBD1. Losses at the gene ends were 4 bases for V and 5 bases for J; bases not matched to a gene: 7. CDR1 is LGHDT, CDR2 YNNKEL, per germline (reference sequence). The CDR3 loop spans 14 amino acids. The CDR3 protein is CASSPTGVKYGYTF. CDR3 in DNA: TGTGCCAGCAGCCCAACAGGGGTTAAGTATGGCTACACCTTC.

This clone appeared once. The genes are TRBV5-1 and TRBJ2-5; the match to TRBD1 covers 7 bases. From germline, CDR1 is SGHRS and CDR2 YFSETQ. The V and J ends lost 4 bases and 2 bases, in that order; junction bases with no gene match: 11. The CDR3 runs 16 residues. The chain's CDR3 is CASSRPRDREQETQYF. The CDR3 DNA sequence: TGCGCCAGCAGCCGACCCCGGGACAGAGAACAAGAGACCCAGTACTTC.

The chain joins TRBV11-2 to TRBJ1-2; 9 nucleotides align to TRBD1. Germline V gene lookup returns CDR1 SGHAT and CDR2 FQNNGV. The CDR3 totals 15 residues. After removal of 2 bases from V and 4 bases from J, the junction contained 5 bases not matched to a gene. The DNA for the CDR3 is TGTGCCAGCAGCTTATTGGACAGGGGCCTCTATGGCTACACCTTC. It specifies CASSLLDRGLYGYTF.

This chain links TRBV18 with TRBJ2-7, with 9 bases matching TRBD2. The germline CDR1 and CDR2 sequences are KGHSH and LQKENI. Trimming removed 5 bases from V and 1 base from J; junction bases left unmatched: 3. This CDR3 comprises 14 residues. The CDR3 is CASSRTSESYEQYF. Here the CDR3 DNA reads TGTGCCAGCTCAAGGACTAGCGAGTCCTACGAGCAGTACTTC.

The gene calls are TRBV15 and TRBJ1-5, with D tentatively TRBD1 (6 bases). V gave up 0 bases and J gave up 4 bases, with 7 bases separating them. Germline V CDR1 and CDR2: LNHNV, YYDKDF (reference sequence). The CDR3 covers 14 residues. CDR3 in amino acids: CATSREDSNQPQHF. CDR3 DNA sequence: TGTGCCACCAGCAGAGAGGACAGTAATCAGCCCCAGCATTTT.

The rearrangement joins TRBV21-1 to TRBJ1-6. TRBV21-1 counts as a pseudogene. CDR3 length: 18 residues. Written as DNA, the CDR3 is TGTGCCAGCACCACGAGGGGGGGGTCTGGCTCCTATAATTCACCCCTCCACTTT. It is translated as CASTTRGGSGSYNSPLHF.

The rearrangement joins TRBV3-1 (or the pseudogene TRBV3-2) to TRBJ1-2; D possibly corresponds to TRBD1 (5 bases). The CDR3 extends over 13 amino acids. The V gene's germline CDR1 is LGHDT and CDR2 YNNKEL (reference sequence). V lost 4 bases and J 8 bases, leaving 14 bases between the germline ends. The CDR3 is CASSREAGGGYTF. Here the CDR3 DNA reads TGTGCCAGCAGCCGGGAGGCTGGGGGAGGCTACACCTTC.

The rearrangement links TRBV4-1 to TRBJ1-6; D possibly corresponds to TRBD1 (6 bases). V shed 1 base and J shed 9 bases, with 19 bases lying between them. Germline V CDR1 and CDR2: MGHRA, YSYEKL. CDR3 size: 17 residues. CDR3 protein: CASSQALREQGGSPLHF. The CDR3 DNA follows: TGCGCCAGCAGCCAAGCCCTACGGGAACAGGGCGGTTCACCCCTCCACTTT.

The chain carries TRBV3-1 (or the pseudogene TRBV3-2) and TRBJ2-1, with 7 bases that match TRBD2. J was trimmed by 1 base and V by 6 bases; bases with no gene match: 6. The germline V gene encodes CDR1 LGHDT and CDR2 YNNKEL (reference sequence). This CDR3 region has 15 residues. This chain's CDR3 is CASRQTGGSYNEQFF. The CDR3 DNA sequence: TGTGCCAGCAGGCAAACGGGGGGTTCCTACAATGAGCAGTTCTTC.

The rearrangement uses TRBV18 and TRBJ2-1; 10 nucleotides align to TRBD2. The length of the CDR3 is 15 residues. Germline-derived CDR1 and CDR2 are KGHSH and LQKENI. The trim removed 0 bases at V and 4 bases at J, leaving 0 bases unmatched. DNA for the CDR3: TGTGCCAGCTCACCACCTAGCGGGGGGTACAATGAGCAGTTCTTC. Translation gives CASSPPSGGYNEQFF.

This clone was detected a few times. The V call is TRBV6-5, the J call TRBJ1-1; D not certain. V shed 10 bases and J shed 2 bases, with 11 bases lying between them. The length of the CDR3 is 12 residues. CDR1 is MNHEY and CDR2 is SVGAGI in the germline V gene. CDR3 nucleotide sequence: TGTGCCACGGGGAGGGATAACACTGAAGCTTTCTTT. This encodes CATGRDNTEAFF.

V is TRBV7-2 and J is TRBJ2-5; 13 nucleotides line up with TRBD2. The CDR3 consists of 15 residues. V lost 5 bases, J lost 3 bases, and 3 bases stayed unmatched. Germline V CDR1 and CDR2: SGHTA, FQGNSA. CDR3: CASSPGTSGEETQYF. The CDR3 region has the DNA TGTGCCAGCAGCCCCGGGACTAGCGGGGAAGAGACCCAGTACTTC.

The V gene is TRBV27, the J gene TRBJ2-3; 13 bases fit TRBD2. The CDR3 loop spans 18 amino acids. The J segment lost 7 bases and the V segment lost 6 bases, leaving 16 bases of the junction unmatched. The germline V gene has CDR1 MNHEY and CDR2 SMNVEV (reference sequence). The CDR3 DNA reads as TGTGCCAGCAGAAAATCCGGGACTAGCGGGGCCGGGGGAAATACGCAGTATTTT. This sequence encodes CASRKSGTSGAGGNTQYF.

The table lists this clone with a count of one. The rearrangement uses TRBV4-2 and TRBJ2-5, with 8 bases identical to TRBD2. This CDR3 spans 17 amino acids. Germline V CDR1 and CDR2: LGHNA, YNFKEQ. Trimming removed 1 base from V and 1 base from J; junction bases left unmatched: 8. The CDR3 reads CASSQASSGGLQETQYF. As DNA, the CDR3 is TGTGCCAGCAGCCAAGCCTCGAGCGGGGGCCTCCAAGAGACCCAGTACTTC.

The chain carries TRBV28 and TRBJ2-2; D perhaps matches TRBD1 (5 bases). This CDR3 is 15 amino acids long. Trimming cost V 0 bases and J 6 bases, with 11 bases left between them. Germline V lookup: CDR1 MDHEN, CDR2 SYDVKM. The CDR3 loop is CASSLWTQGSGELFF. Here the CDR3 DNA reads TGTGCCAGCAGTTTATGGACGCAGGGTTCCGGGGAGCTGTTTTTT.

The chain links TRBV3-1 (or the pseudogene TRBV3-2) to TRBJ2-4; no clear D gene. The CDR3 extends over 15 amino acids. V gave up 10 bases and J gave up 1 base, with 17 bases separating them. Germline values: CDR1 LGHDT, CDR2 YNNKEL (reference sequence). Here the CDR3 reads CAISIPLRAKNIQYF. CDR3 bases: TGTGCCATTTCGATCCCCTTACGGGCCAAAAACATTCAGTACTTC.

The chain has TRBV9 and TRBJ2-1; 9 nucleotides match TRBD2. J lost 0 bases, V lost 0 bases, and 7 bases had no gene match. This CDR3 has 18 residues. CDR1 is SGDLS, CDR2 YYNGEE, per germline. As DNA, the CDR3 is TGTGCCAGCAGCGTAGCGGCTAGCGGGGCCAGCTCCTACAATGAGCAGTTCTTC. This encodes CASSVAASGASSYNEQFF.

As to this clone: A read error may account for a junction end that differs from germline. The rearrangement links TRBV27 to TRBJ2-1; TRBD2 matches at 7 bases. Germline V gene data show CDR1 as MNHEY and CDR2 as SMNVEV (reference sequence). CDR3 length: 14 residues. CDR3 in DNA: TGTGCCAGCAGTTTAGTGAGGGACTACGATGAGCAGTTCTTC. Its protein is CASSLVRDYDEQFF.

The chain carries TRBV6-1 and TRBJ1-6; TRBD1 matches 7 bases. The CDR3 extends over 18 amino acids. V was pared by 3 bases and J by 1 base, with 9 bases of the junction left unmatched. Germline CDR1 MNHNS, CDR2 SASEGT. As DNA, the CDR3 is TGTGCCAGCAGTGACCCCCGGCAGGGGGGATCCTATAATTCACCCCTCCACTTT. Its protein is CASSDPRQGGSYNSPLHF.

The V gene is TRBV11-2, the J gene TRBJ1-1; TRBD1 matches at 8 bases. The CDR3 consists of 14 residues. V lost 6 bases and J lost 4; bases outside the gene matches: 7. Germline V gene lookup returns CDR1 SGHAT and CDR2 FQNNGV. CDR3 DNA sequence: TGTGCCAGCAGAACTACAGGGGGGAGCACTGAAGCTTTCTTT. Translation gives CASRTTGGSTEAFF.

CDR3 bases: TGTGCCAGCAGTTTCGGTGTAGATAATTCACCCCTCCACTTT. Its protein is CASSFGVDNSPLHF. The chain couples TRBV7-3 to TRBJ1-6; D not resolved. V was pared by 6 bases and J by 5 bases, with 11 bases between. This CDR3 region has 14 residues. In germline, CDR1 is SGHTA, CDR2 FQGTGA.